Detailed here is one T cell receptor beta chain. Measured with immunoSEQ multiplex PCR; TCRdb has only the in-frame clones, and not every one. The sample lists about 660,000 clones, around nine tenths seen once, with 0.008% to 0.011% in the top ten. The data were obtained in a study of shared T cell receptors in the human thymus. The CDR3 covers 15 residues. CDR1 is MNHEY, CDR2 SVGAGI, per germline. Germline trimming cut 0 bases from V and 5 bases from J; bases unmatched to any gene: 7. These data were also reused for a study on human thymus T cells. Turning to that study: The thymus tissue came from resections taken during corrective heart surgery. Across thymic and blood repertoires, the usage of V and J genes appeared to be biased. As related research reported, thymic repertoires overlapped highly among unrelated individuals.

The sample comprised thymocytes. V gene TRBV6-5 combines with J gene TRBJ2-7; 7 nucleotides line up with TRBD1. This clonotype originated in a boy under two years old with a congenital heart defect. The CDR3 loop reads CASSYSTGYLHEQYF. The CDR3 region has the DNA TGTGCCAGCAGTTACTCGACAGGGTACCTGCACGAGCAGTACTTC.